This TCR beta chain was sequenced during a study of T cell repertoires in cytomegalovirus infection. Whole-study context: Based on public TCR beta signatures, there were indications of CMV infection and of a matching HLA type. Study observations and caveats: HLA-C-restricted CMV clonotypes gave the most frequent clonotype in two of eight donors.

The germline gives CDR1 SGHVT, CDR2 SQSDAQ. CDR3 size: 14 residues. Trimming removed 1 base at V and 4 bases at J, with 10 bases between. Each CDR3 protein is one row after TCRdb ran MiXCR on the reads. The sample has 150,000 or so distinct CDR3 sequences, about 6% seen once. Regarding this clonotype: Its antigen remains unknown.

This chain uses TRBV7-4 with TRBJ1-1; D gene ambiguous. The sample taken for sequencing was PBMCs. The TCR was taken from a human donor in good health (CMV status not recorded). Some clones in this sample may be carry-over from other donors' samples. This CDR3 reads CASSLVGSVTEAFF. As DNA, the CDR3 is TGTGCCAGCAGCTTAGTTGGGTCGGTCACTGAAGCTTTCTTT. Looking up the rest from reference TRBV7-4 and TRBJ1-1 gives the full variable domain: GAGVSQSPRYKVAKRGRDVALRCDSISGHVTLYWYRQTLGQGSEVLTYSQSDAQRDKSGRPSGRFSAERPERSVSTLKIQRTEQGDSAVYLCASSLVGSVTEAFFGQGTRLTVV.